The entry that follows covers one TCR beta chain sequence. The target antigen is unknown. V lost 3 bases, J lost 3 bases, and 11 bases lay in between. The length of the CDR3 is 13 residues. Germline lookup yields CDR1 DFQATT and CDR2 SNEGSKA (reference sequence). This sample is part of a study of T-cell reconstitution after alpha-beta-depleted transplantation in children. Study findings and constraints: T cells produced anew were the main source of T-cell counts and diversity one year after transplant. TCRbeta diversity was high at day 60 in some patients (a result of surviving recipient T cells and thymic progenitors). Reported findings indicate that, about two months after transplant, alpha-beta T cells came from several hundred expanded clones, which were derived from non-depleted graft cells.

Preparation of the TCRbeta library involved a method that used unique molecular identifiers. TCRdb re-analysed the PCR reads in MiXCR, keeping a single row per CDR3 protein. The sample consists of hundreds of thousands of distinct CDR3 sequences, around 15% of them appearing once. The chain is built from TRBV20-1 and TRBJ1-1, with no clear D. The receptor was derived from a boy under two years old who had a stem cell transplant for Wiskott-Aldrich syndrome, so the T cells may come from the graft donor. Sample: PBMCs, mostly from graft donor cells, taken 360 days after TCRalphabeta/CD19-depleted stem cell transplant. This CDR3 reads CSARGTFDTEAFF. Written as DNA, the CDR3 is TGCAGTGCTAGGGGAACATTCGACACTGAAGCTTTCTTT.